This T cell receptor beta chain was documented in a study of technical replicates of blood from several donors (dated by TCRdb to the late 2010s). From cysteine to phenylalanine, the CDR3 is 15 amino acids long. Only CDR3 DNA is held: 45 bases, read in frame from base 1. CDR1 and CDR2, per the germline V gene (reference sequence), are LNHNV and YYDKDF. V was cut back by 3 bases and J by 4 bases, leaving a gap of 15 bases between them. Receptors were amplified or captured by the immunoSEQ multiplex PCR assay. This immuneACCESS table, as held by TCRdb, lists in-frame sequences with V and J called but not all clones. Of the missing ones, under half trace to an unresolved V gene in checked studies; the others have no known cause. This sample has some 80,000 clones in its table, and about 92% of those were observed once. Roughly 0.27% of the sample is in the top ten clones. A note on this clone: No antigen is known for it. The input lacks base qualities; no much larger clone sits a single base away.

The sequence was obtained from a human donor in good health. The sample comprised T cells isolated from PBMCs. The sequence joins TRBV15 to TRBJ2-5; 6 matching bases give a weak D call of TRBD2. This receptor carries the CDR3 CATSRGLVGGETQYF. The nucleotide sequence is given as TGTGCCACCAGCAGGGGACTCGTGGGTGGAGAGACCCAGTACTTC.